These 17 T cell receptor beta chains were sequenced from one sample in a study of cytomegalovirus exposure and HLA in healthy donors (dated by TCRdb to the late 2010s). Library creation used the immunoSEQ multiplex PCR assay. For the multiplex PCR, a mixture combining 60 forward primers for TCR Vbeta segments and 13 reverse primers for TCR Jbeta segments was used. TCRdb limited this immuneACCESS table to in-frame rearrangements with V and J called. A share of clones is missing; checked studies link under half to unresolved V genes, and the rest is unexplained. The sample table lists 150,000 to 200,000 clones, about 73% of them with a count of one. The biggest ten clones account for around 3.1% of the sample. Sequenced material: PBMCs. These receptors were taken from a woman aged 40 to 55 in good health and CMV-seronegative.

The chain links TRBV7-2 to TRBJ1-4; 7 bases are shared with TRBD1. The CDR3 covers 13 residues. Germline CDR1 is SGHTA and CDR2 is FQGNSA. V was clipped by 5 bases and J by 11 bases; unmatched bases: 8. The CDR3 bases are TGTGCCAGCAGCAGATTACAGGGGAGGAAACTGTTTTTT. Protein sequence: CASSRLQGRKLFF.

The chain recombines TRBV5-4 with TRBJ1-1; the D gene is possibly TRBD1 (5 bases). The germline V gene has CDR1 SGHNT and CDR2 YYREEE (reference sequence). V was cut by 0 bases and J by 3 bases, with 15 bases left in between. The CDR3 is 16 amino acids. CDR3 sequence reads: CASSLVVGASHTEAFF. In DNA form, the CDR3 reads TGTGCCAGCAGCTTGGTTGTAGGGGCGAGTCACACTGAAGCTTTCTTT.

This clone was detected a few times. The V and J genes are TRBV5-4 and TRBJ2-7; 8 nucleotides align to TRBD2. Germline CDR1 and CDR2: SGHNT and YYREEE (reference sequence). V was clipped by 4 bases and J by 2 bases; unmatched bases: 8. The CDR3 spans 15 residues. CDR3 residues: CASSRGTGGTYEQYF. CDR3 nucleotides: TGTGCCAGCAGCCGTGGGACGGGGGGGACCTACGAGCAGTACTTC.

This chain connects TRBV7-9 to TRBJ2-3; 8 bases match TRBD2. This CDR3 is built from 16 residues. The junction had 6 bases not matched to a gene; V was cut back by 0 bases and J by 4 bases. Germline CDR1 SEHNR, CDR2 FQNEAQ (reference sequence). In DNA form, the CDR3 reads TGTGCCAGCAGCTTAGCGACCGGGGGGGCCTCAGATACGCAGTATTTT. Protein sequence: CASSLATGGASDTQYF.

The genes are TRBV2 and TRBJ2-3, with TRBD2 matching 10 bases. V gave up 5 bases and J gave up 2 bases; unmatched junction bases: 4. Per germline, CDR1 SNHLY and CDR2 FYNNEI. This CDR3 is built from 15 residues. In DNA, the CDR3 is TGTGCCAGCAGTTTAGCGGGGGGCTCCACAGATACGCAGTATTTT. It encodes CASSLAGGSTDTQYF.

A few counts support this clone. The rearrangement uses TRBV29-1 and TRBJ1-1, with D unclear. Germline values: CDR1 SQVTM, CDR2 ANQGSEA. The CDR3 runs to 12 residues. V was cut by 0 bases and J by 8 bases, with 10 bases left in between. CDR3 DNA sequence: TGCAGCGTTGAAGATCGGTTTCCAGAAGCTTTCTTT. Its translation: CSVEDRFPEAFF.

The chain employs TRBV29-1 and TRBJ1-2, with 7 bases identical to TRBD1. V was pared by 7 bases and J by 4 bases, with 6 bases of the junction left unmatched. The CDR3 contains 12 residues. Germline V gene sequence: CDR1 SQVTM, CDR2 ANQGSEA. CDR3 nucleotide sequence: TGCAGCGCGTCGGGACAGTTCTATGGCTACACCTTC. Translating it yields CSASGQFYGYTF.

This chain joins TRBV10-3 and TRBJ2-1; D ambiguous. Trimming removed 5 bases at V and 5 bases at J, with 10 bases between. The germline V gene has CDR1 ENHRY and CDR2 SYGVKD. This CDR3 contains 13 residues. The CDR3 protein is CAISKSGDNEQFF. As DNA, the CDR3 is TGTGCCATCAGTAAAAGTGGAGACAATGAGCAGTTCTTC.

The chain recombines TRBV19 with TRBJ1-5; perhaps TRBD1 as D (6 bases). The germline gives CDR1 LNHDA, CDR2 SQIVND (reference sequence). V shed 3 bases and J shed 0 bases, with 9 bases lying between them. The CDR3 spans 15 residues. CDR3 nucleotide sequence: TGTGCCAGTAGTATGGGGACACGTAGCAATCAGCCCCAGCATTTT. Protein product: CASSMGTRSNQPQHF.

The J gene is TRBJ1-5, the V gene TRBV5-1; no firm D call. This CDR3 region has 16 residues. The germline gives CDR1 SGHRS, CDR2 YFSETQ. Trimming took 0 bases from V and 1 from J, leaving 11 bases between them. In nucleotides, the CDR3 is TGCGCCAGCAGCTTGGAACCGTTCGGGAGCAATCAGCCCCAGCATTTT. Residues: CASSLEPFGSNQPQHF. Using reference TRBV5-1 and TRBJ1-5 for the parts outside the CDR3, the full variable domain is KAGVTQTPRYLIKTRGQQVTLSCSPISGHRSVSWYQQTPGQGLQFLFEYFSETQRNKGNFPGRFSGRQFSNSRSEMNVSTLELGDSALYLCASSLEPFGSNQPQHFGDGTRLSIL.

The V gene is TRBV13, the J gene TRBJ1-4; the D gene is possibly TRBD1 (5 bases). The CDR3 is 16 amino acids. Germline-derived CDR1 and CDR2 are PRHDT and FYEKMQ (reference sequence). Trimming took 4 bases from V and 2 from J, leaving 14 bases between them. The CDR3 bases are TGTGCCAGCAGCTCCGCTAGGGGAGGGACTAATGAAAAACTGTTTTTT. Protein product: CASSSARGGTNEKLFF.

This sequence joins TRBV2 and TRBJ1-5, with 7 positions matching TRBD1. The V segment lost 4 bases and the J segment 0 bases; nucleotides outside the gene matches: 3. This CDR3 region has 15 residues. CDR1 is SNHLY, CDR2 FYNNEI, per germline. The CDR3 nucleotides are TGTGCCAGCAGTGGCGACAGGGCTAGCAATCAGCCCCAGCATTTT. This encodes CASSGDRASNQPQHF.

This chain uses TRBV5-6 with TRBJ1-2; a weak D match, TRBD1 (6 bases). CDR3 length equals 13 residues. V lost 0 bases to trimming and J lost 6 bases, with 9 bases between them. The germline gives CDR1 SGHDT, CDR2 YYEEEE. Written as DNA, the CDR3 is TGTGCCAGCAGCTTGGGGGGGCACCATGGCTACACCTTC. This gives the protein CASSLGGHHGYTF. The full variable domain, completed using reference TRBV5-6 and TRBJ1-2, is DAGVTQSPTHLIKTRGQQVTLRCSPKSGHDTVSWYQQALGQGPQFIFQYYEEEERQRGNFPDRFSGHQFPNYSSELNVNALLLGDSALYLCASSLGGHHGYTFGSGTRLTVV.

This chain joins TRBV5-1 and TRBJ1-4; D gene uncertain. CDR3 length: 17 amino acids. Germline V gives CDR1 SGHRS, CDR2 YFSETQ. Trimming stripped 2 bases from V and 1 base from J, with 15 bases between. The CDR3 loop is CASSLSSWGGTNEKLFF. CDR3 nucleotides: TGCGCCAGCAGCTTATCTAGTTGGGGAGGAACTAATGAAAAACTGTTTTTT. Using reference TRBV5-1 and TRBJ1-4 for the parts outside the CDR3, the full variable domain is KAGVTQTPRYLIKTRGQQVTLSCSPISGHRSVSWYQQTPGQGLQFLFEYFSETQRNKGNFPGRFSGRQFSNSRSEMNVSTLELGDSALYLCASSLSSWGGTNEKLFFGSGTQLSVL.

The chain carries TRBV7-9 and TRBJ2-7, with 7 bases lining up with TRBD1. Germline CDR1 and CDR2: SEHNR and FQNEAQ (reference sequence). This CDR3 comprises 15 residues. The J segment lost 0 bases and the V segment lost 4 bases, leaving 6 bases of the junction unmatched. This chain's CDR3 is CASSYTRDSSYEQYF. The CDR3 coding sequence is TGTGCCAGCAGCTACACCCGGGACAGCTCCTACGAGCAGTACTTC.

This chain connects TRBV7-2 to TRBJ2-1; 7 bases match TRBD1. The CDR3 extends over 14 amino acids. CDR1 and CDR2 (germline): SGHTA, FQGNSA. V gave up 6 bases and J gave up 10 bases; unmatched junction bases: 12. The CDR3 spells CASRVETGNFEQFF. In DNA form, the CDR3 reads TGTGCCAGCAGGGTGGAGACAGGGAATTTCGAGCAGTTCTTC.

The chain recombines TRBV5-1 with TRBJ1-2, with 12 positions matching TRBD1. CDR1 is SGHRS, CDR2 YFSETQ, per germline. The J segment lost 8 bases and the V segment lost 5 bases, leaving 13 bases of the junction unmatched. This CDR3 is 16 amino acids long. The CDR3 sequence: CASSEAGTGGLSGYTF. As DNA, the CDR3 is TGCGCCAGCAGTGAGGCCGGGACAGGGGGCCTTAGCGGCTACACCTTC.